The T cell receptor beta chain under discussion was sequenced for a study of identical twins' blood T cells. TCRdb reanalysed the 5' RACE reads using MiXCR and keeps one entry per CDR3 protein. The sample lists 350,000 to 400,000 distinct CDR3 sequences, 28% seen once, with around 5.6% in the top ten. CDR3 length: 15 amino acids. V lost 1 base to trimming and J lost 8 bases; unmatched junction nucleotides: 6. Germline CDR1 reads MNHNS; CDR2 reads SASEGT. The chain combines TRBV6-1 with TRBJ2-1, with TRBD1 matching 9 bases. The sample taken for sequencing was PBMCs. The clonotype was recovered from a woman aged 18-55 years in good health. CDR3 bases: TGTGCCAGCAGTGAAGGAGCGACAGGGGGAGATGAGCAGTTCTTC. Translation gives CASSEGATGGDEQFF.